One and the same sample provided the 25 T cell receptor beta chains below, sequenced in a study of blood T cell repertoires in COVID-19. Assay: immunoSEQ multiplex PCR; the TCRdb copy retains only in-frame clones and omits some. Here the sample spans a few hundred thousand clones, around 78% being singletons. Material for sequencing was peripheral blood. Source of these receptors: a man aged 55 to 70 who had recovered from COVID-19.

This sequence joins TRBV14 and TRBJ2-7, with D tentatively TRBD2 (6 bases). The germline V gene has CDR1 SGHDN and CDR2 FVKESK. The CDR3 contains 14 residues. Trimming left V 0 bases short and J 3 bases short, with 9 bases between. CDR3: CASSQEVRGYEQYF. CDR3 in DNA: TGTGCCAGCAGCCAAGAGGTGCGGGGCTACGAGCAGTACTTC.

The rearrangement joins TRBV10-3 to TRBJ1-1, with D possibly being TRBD1 (5 bases). CDR3 length: 15 amino acids. Germline loops: CDR1 ENHRY, CDR2 SYGVKD. With 0 bases removed from V and 4 bases from J, the gap between germline ends came to 12 bases. CDR3 sequence (DNA): TGTGCCATCAGTGAGTCAGTCGGGGGAACCACTGAAGCTTTCTTT. Amino acids: CAISESVGGTTEAFF.

The V gene is TRBV29-1, the J gene TRBJ2-7; TRBD1 agrees at 8 bases. V gave up 5 bases and J gave up 0 bases; unmatched junction bases: 6. The CDR3 is 14 amino acids. Germline V gives CDR1 SQVTM, CDR2 ANQGSEA. As DNA, the CDR3 is TGCAGCGTTTTAGTGGGGACAGGCTCCTACGAGCAGTACTTC. It encodes CSVLVGTGSYEQYF.

This clone is a singleton in its sample. The chain carries TRBV6-5 and TRBJ1-2; 11 bases match TRBD1. J lost 4 bases, V lost 7 bases, and 8 bases had no gene match. This CDR3 region has 15 residues. Germline V CDR1 and CDR2: MNHEY, SVGAGI. The DNA of the CDR3 is TGTGCCAGCAACGTCGGACAGGGGGCTTCCTATGGCTACACCTTC. Its translation is CASNVGQGASYGYTF.

This chain links TRBV6-1 with TRBJ2-2, with D tentatively TRBD1 (6 bases). CDR3 size: 17 residues. Looked up from germline, CDR1 is MNHNS and CDR2 is SASEGT. Trimming cost V 4 bases and J 0 bases, with 15 bases left between them. The CDR3 DNA follows: TGTGCCAGCAGTGGTGGCAGGACAGCATCGAACACCGGGGAGCTGTTTTTT. Its protein product is CASSGGRTASNTGELFF.

This clone was detected only a few times. The rearrangement links TRBV5-1 to TRBJ2-2; 10 nucleotides agree with TRBD2. The CDR3 is made up of 16 amino acids. Germline loops: CDR1 SGHRS, CDR2 YFSETQ. The V and J ends lost 4 bases and 1 base, in that order; junction bases with no gene match: 4. In DNA, the CDR3 is TGCGCCAGCAGCCTAAGACTAGCGGGGAACACCGGGGAGCTGTTTTTT. Its translation is CASSLRLAGNTGELFF. The whole variable domain, filled in from reference TRBV5-1 and TRBJ2-2, reads KAGVTQTPRYLIKTRGQQVTLSCSPISGHRSVSWYQQTPGQGLQFLFEYFSETQRNKGNFPGRFSGRQFSNSRSEMNVSTLELGDSALYLCASSLRLAGNTGELFFGEGSRLTVL.

This clone was observed a single time. The genes are TRBV19 and TRBJ2-4; 8 bases agree with TRBD2. V lost 4 bases and J lost 8; bases outside the gene matches: 10. The germline gives CDR1 LNHDA, CDR2 SQIVND (reference sequence). This CDR3 region has 15 residues. The CDR3 here is CASSTTGGPGYIQYF. The CDR3 DNA reads TGTGCCAGTAGTACAACGGGAGGGCCGGGATACATTCAGTACTTC.

The rearrangement links TRBV5-1 to TRBJ2-7; 12 nucleotides match TRBD1. The germline V gene has CDR1 SGHRS and CDR2 YFSETQ. The CDR3 sequence is 15 residues long. The trim removed 6 bases at V and 5 bases at J, leaving 9 bases unmatched. This chain's CDR3 is CASKKPGQGADEQYF. Written as DNA, the CDR3 is TGCGCCAGCAAGAAGCCGGGACAGGGGGCCGACGAGCAGTACTTC.

The chain joins TRBV3-1 (or the pseudogene TRBV3-2) to TRBJ1-2, with 8 bases identical to TRBD1. Germline CDR1 and CDR2: LGHDT and YNNKEL (reference sequence). CDR3 length: 16 amino acids. With 4 bases clipped from V and 3 bases from J, the junction kept 10 bases outside the gene matches. CDR3 nucleotide sequence: TGTGCCAGCAGCCGATCTGTGGGACAGGTTTACTATGGCTACACCTTC. Translation gives CASSRSVGQVYYGYTF.

Of note for this clone: This same CDR3 is encoded by further DNA sequences in the sample. The chain combines TRBV12-3 or TRBV12-4 with TRBJ2-2, with D uncertain. Trimming pared 5 bases from V and 4 bases from J, leaving 5 bases between. The CDR3 runs to 12 residues. The DNA of the CDR3 is TGTGCCAGCAGTCCGAGCACCGGGGAGCTGTTTTTT. Protein: CASSPSTGELFF.

Only a few counts were recorded for this clone. The chain carries TRBV27 and TRBJ2-2; D is ambiguous. V was trimmed by 0 bases and J by 3 bases, leaving 11 bases between them. Germline CDR1 and CDR2: MNHEY and SMNVEV (reference sequence). The CDR3 sequence is 16 residues long. The CDR3 is CASSLSQNTYTGELFF. In DNA form, the CDR3 reads TGTGCCAGCAGTTTATCACAGAACACATACACCGGGGAGCTGTTTTTT.

The V call is TRBV11-2, the J call TRBJ2-7, with a possible D match to TRBD1 (7 bases). CDR3 length: 16 amino acids. V gave up 1 base and J gave up 1 base, with 14 bases separating them. CDR1 and CDR2 from the germline V gene are SGHAT and FQNNGV. The chain's CDR3 is CASSLGSRGASYEQYF. DNA of the CDR3: TGTGCCAGCAGCTTAGGGTCCAGGGGGGCTTCCTACGAGCAGTACTTC. Looking up the rest from reference TRBV11-2 and TRBJ2-7 gives the full variable domain: EAGVAQSPRYKIIEKRQSVAFWCNPISGHATLYWYQQILGQGPKLLIQFQNNGVVDDSQLPKDRFSAERLKGVDSTLKIQPAKLEDSAVYLCASSLGSRGASYEQYFGPGTRLTVT.

The rearrangement uses TRBV5-4 and TRBJ2-2; D is possibly TRBD1 (7 bases). CDR3 size: 16 residues. Trimming removed 0 bases from V and 3 bases from J, with 12 bases in between. Looked up from germline, CDR1 is SGHNT and CDR2 is YYREEE (reference sequence). The CDR3 loop reads CASSLGGGGHTGELFF. The CDR3 DNA is TGTGCCAGCAGCTTGGGTGGAGGGGGCCACACCGGGGAGCTGTTTTTT. The variable domain in full, completed from reference TRBV5-4 and TRBJ2-2, reads ETGVTQSPTHLIKTRGQQVTLRCSSQSGHNTVSWYQQALGQGPQFIFQYYREEENGRGNFPPRFSGLQFPNYSSELNVNALELDDSALYLCASSLGGGGHTGELFFGEGSRLTVL.

This chain uses TRBV19 with TRBJ1-4, with 8 bases identical to TRBD1. The CDR3 consists of 15 residues. Germline V CDR1 and CDR2: LNHDA, SQIVND (reference sequence). Trimming removed 3 bases from V and 7 bases from J; junction bases left unmatched: 7. The CDR3 sequence is CASSIRGQVREKLFF. DNA for the CDR3: TGTGCCAGTAGTATCAGGGGGCAGGTCCGTGAAAAACTGTTTTTT.

The chain is built from TRBV5-6 and TRBJ1-6, with 10 bases identical to TRBD1. After removal of 4 bases from V and 9 bases from J, the junction contained 4 bases not matched to a gene. Germline V gene data show CDR1 as SGHDT and CDR2 as YYEEEE. This CDR3 has 14 amino acids. CDR3 in DNA: TGTGCCAGCAGCCGAAGGACAGGGGGTTCACCCCTCCACTTT. It is translated as CASSRRTGGSPLHF.

The chain uses TRBV15 and TRBJ2-1, with TRBD2 as a possible D gene (6 bases). From germline, CDR1 is LNHNV and CDR2 YYDKDF (reference sequence). V lost 6 bases and J 7 bases, leaving 22 bases between the germline ends. CDR3 length: 16 amino acids. The DNA for the CDR3 is TGTGCCACCAGGAGTAGCGGCGGTAGGCTTACAAATGAGCAGTTCTTC. It specifies CATRSSGGRLTNEQFF.

V gene TRBV2 combines with J gene TRBJ1-1; maybe TRBD1 (5 bases). CDR3 length: 14 residues. Germline values: CDR1 SNHLY, CDR2 FYNNEI. V was shortened by 3 bases and J by 6 bases, with 14 bases between the two germline ends. The CDR3 DNA sequence: TGTGCCAGCAGTGAGCAGGTGGCGGGGGCTGAAGCTTTCTTT. This translates into CASSEQVAGAEAFF.

V usage is TRBV14 and J usage is TRBJ1-2, with 7 bases that match TRBD1. Germline loops: CDR1 SGHDN, CDR2 FVKESK. Germline trimming cut 2 bases from V and 8 bases from J; bases unmatched to any gene: 8. There are 14 residues in the CDR3. Written as DNA, the CDR3 is TGTGCCAGCAGCCAACAACTACAGGGGAGCGGCTACACCTTC. It yields the protein CASSQQLQGSGYTF.

This chain joins TRBV12-3 or TRBV12-4 and TRBJ1-6; D unclear. The V end was cut by 6 bases, the J end by 8 bases, with 8 bases between. The CDR3 sequence is 12 residues long. The CDR3 protein is CASRRGYSPLHF. The DNA for the CDR3 is TGTGCCAGCAGGCGAGGGTATTCACCCCTCCACTTT.

In regard to this clone: A junction boundary mismatches the germline segment, possibly from a read error. As DNA, the CDR3 is TGTGCCAGCAGTATCCCCGGGACAGGGGCGCCTGAGGGAGTCTTT. Encoded protein: CASSIPGTGAPEGVF. The chain couples TRBV28 to TRBJ1-1; 10 bases agree with TRBD1. Germline V gene data show CDR1 as MDHEN and CDR2 as SYDVKM. The CDR3 consists of 15 residues.

The chain couples TRBV6-6 to TRBJ2-7; 9 nucleotides agree with TRBD1. The CDR3 is 13 amino acids. V lost 8 bases and J lost 6; bases outside the gene matches: 8. Germline V gene data show CDR1 as MNHNY and CDR2 as SVGAGI (reference sequence). The CDR3 DNA reads as TGTGCCAGCGTTAGACAGGGGGACGGCGAGCAGTACTTC. Translating gives CASVRQGDGEQYF.

In this sample, this clone turned up a few times. Here the CDR3 reads CASSLDQVYEQYF. The CDR3 DNA reads TGTGCCAGCAGCTTGGATCAGGTTTACGAGCAGTACTTC. V and J are TRBV5-4 and TRBJ2-7; no clear D. Trimming took off 0 bases at V and 4 bases at J, with 8 bases between the two ends. The germline V gene encodes CDR1 SGHNT and CDR2 YYREEE (reference sequence). CDR3 length: 13 residues.

This chain links TRBV9 with TRBJ1-6; TRBD1 matches at 7 bases. V shed 4 bases, J shed 0 bases, and the junction held 4 bases outside the gene matches. CDR1 and CDR2 from the germline V gene are SGDLS and YYNGEE. The CDR3 loop spans 16 amino acids. CDR3 sequence reads: CASSFWDSSYNSPLHF. The CDR3 coding sequence is TGTGCCAGCAGCTTTTGGGACAGCTCCTATAATTCACCCCTCCACTTT.

J is TRBJ1-2 and V is TRBV19; D is unclear. The V and J ends lost 3 bases and 7 bases respectively, with 12 bases between them. Germline values: CDR1 LNHDA, CDR2 SQIVND (reference sequence). CDR3 length: 13 residues. Written as DNA, the CDR3 is TGTGCCAGTAGTATCTCCCCGCGGATTGGCTACACCTTC. Translation: CASSISPRIGYTF.

This clone was seen ten or more times. The chain combines TRBV14 with TRBJ1-2; 7 positions match TRBD1. The CDR3 runs to 15 residues. The germline V gene encodes CDR1 SGHDN and CDR2 FVKESK. Germline trimming cut 1 base from V and 0 bases from J; bases unmatched to any gene: 2. The CDR3 nucleotides are TGTGCCAGCAGCCAAGGGGACAGACCTAACTATGGCTACACCTTC. It specifies CASSQGDRPNYGYTF. Filled out from reference TRBV14 and TRBJ1-2, the complete variable domain reads EAGVTQFPSHSVIEKGQTVTLRCDPISGHDNLYWYRRVMGKEIKFLLHFVKESKQDESGMPNNRFLAERTGGTYSTLKVQPAELEDSGVYFCASSQGDRPNYGYTFGSGTRLTVV.